The clone carrying this T cell receptor (beta chain) was observed a handful of times. The antigen is not known. These data originate in a study of blood T cells in healthy people across ages. Study as a whole: The capture of about one barcoded beta molecule per two T cells was achieved by template switching. Study-level findings and limits: In long-lived donors, naive CD4+ cell counts and diversity exceeded those of aged donors.

Combining a sample-barcoded 5' primer with a J-beta primer mix, a second PCR ran for roughly 7 to 12 cycles. TCRdb processed the 5' RACE reads anew with MiXCR; each CDR3 protein has one entry. The sample carries around 1,800,000 distinct CDR3 sequences, approximately 40% recorded once. J gave up 0 bases and V 0 bases, and 3 bases lay outside the gene matches. Germline lookup yields CDR1 DFQATT and CDR2 SNEGSKA (reference sequence). The CDR3 length is 17 residues. The TCR comes from a human donor in good health. V and J are TRBV20-1 and TRBJ2-6; 9 nucleotides agree with TRBD1. The sample was blood. The CDR3 protein is CSAREGTGISGANVLTF. The CDR3 coding sequence is TGCAGTGCTAGAGAAGGGACAGGGATCTCTGGGGCCAACGTCCTGACTTTC.